Described below is a single TCR beta chain sequence and its context. No antigen is known for it. The CDR3 runs 18 residues. V lost 1 base, J lost 0 bases, and 3 bases stayed unmatched. The V gene's germline CDR1 is LGHNA and CDR2 YNFKEQ. The data are from a study of cytomegalovirus exposure and HLA in healthy donors. For the study at large: Early released data comprised some 85 million unique TCRs from HLA-typed donors. Regarding the study as a whole: Presence/absence analysis assumed near-uniform sequencing depth across donors. Under in vitro conditions, three CMV-associated chains were confirmed as specific for CMV antigens. According to an earlier analysis, most TCR beta V segments yielded productive rearrangements about 87% or about 30% of the time.

PCR employed 60 Vbeta and 13 Jbeta primers. The protocol was immunoSEQ multiplex PCR, while the TCRdb copy is restricted to in-frame clones and leaves out a portion. The sample lists approximately 160,000 clones, 80% seen once, with around 7.2% in the top ten. The chain combines TRBV4-2 with TRBJ2-2; 12 nucleotides match TRBD2. The TCR comes from a young man in good health and CMV-seropositive. The sample taken for sequencing was PBMCs. The CDR3 nucleotides read TGTGCCAGCAGCCAAGGACTAGCGGGGGCGACGAACACCGGGGAGCTGTTTTTT. Protein: CASSQGLAGATNTGELFF.